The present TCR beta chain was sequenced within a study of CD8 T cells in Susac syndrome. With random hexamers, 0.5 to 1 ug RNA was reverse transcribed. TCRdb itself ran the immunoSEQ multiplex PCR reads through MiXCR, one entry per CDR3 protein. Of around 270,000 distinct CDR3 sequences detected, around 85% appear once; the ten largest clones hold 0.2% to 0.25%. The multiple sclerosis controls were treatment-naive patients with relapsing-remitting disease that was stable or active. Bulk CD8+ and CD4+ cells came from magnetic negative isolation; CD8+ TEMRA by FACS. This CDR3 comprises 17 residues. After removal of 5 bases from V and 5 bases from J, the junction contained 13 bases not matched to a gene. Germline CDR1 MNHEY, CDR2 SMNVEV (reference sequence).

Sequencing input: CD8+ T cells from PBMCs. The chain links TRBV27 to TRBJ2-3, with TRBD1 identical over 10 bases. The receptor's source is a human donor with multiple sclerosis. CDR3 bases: TGTGCCAGCAGTATCATGGCCGGGACAGGGGCTGGAGATACGCAGTATTTT. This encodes CASSIMAGTGAGDTQYF.